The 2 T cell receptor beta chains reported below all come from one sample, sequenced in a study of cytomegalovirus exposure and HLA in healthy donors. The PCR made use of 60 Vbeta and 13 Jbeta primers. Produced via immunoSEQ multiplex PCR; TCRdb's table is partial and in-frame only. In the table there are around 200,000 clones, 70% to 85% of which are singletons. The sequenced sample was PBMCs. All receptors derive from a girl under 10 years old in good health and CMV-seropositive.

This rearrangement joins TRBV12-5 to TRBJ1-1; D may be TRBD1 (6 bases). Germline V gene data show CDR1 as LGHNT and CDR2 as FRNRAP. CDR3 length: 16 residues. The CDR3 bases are TGTGCAAAACCCAGCCAGGGGAAAGCGAGGAACACTGAAGCTTTCTTT. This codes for CAKPSQGKARNTEAFF.

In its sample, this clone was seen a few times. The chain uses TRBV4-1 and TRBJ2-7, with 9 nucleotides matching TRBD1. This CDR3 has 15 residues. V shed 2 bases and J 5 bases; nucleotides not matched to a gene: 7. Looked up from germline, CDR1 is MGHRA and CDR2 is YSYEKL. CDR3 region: CASSQFGQGTNEQYF. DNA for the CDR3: TGCGCCAGCAGCCAATTCGGACAGGGGACCAACGAGCAGTACTTC.